This is a list of T cell receptor beta chains from one sample in a study of post-analysis software for immune sequencing data. TCRdb re-analysed the PCR reads in MiXCR, keeping a single row per CDR3 protein. The sample yields roughly 410,000 distinct CDR3 sequences, roughly 30% seen once. The sequencing input was blood. The receptors here all came from a girl aged 10-17 years with multiple sclerosis. Each CDR3 is given with its conserved first and last residue. Fields, in order: clone size, V gene, D gene, J gene, CDR3 DNA, CDR3 protein. The D gene is left open where the match is weak. Some rows have no size entry. The others give once, few or many, or a class for an expanded clone.

size: NA
V: TRBV27
D: TRBD1
J: TRBJ2-7
DNA: TGTGCCAGTGGGGGACAGGAGAGCTCCTACGAGCAGTACTTC
CDR3: CASGGQESSYEQYF

size: NA
V: TRBV5-1
D: NA
J: TRBJ1-4
DNA: TGCGCCAGCAGCTCGCGTGGCGGGGGGGATGAAAAACTGTTTTTT
CDR3: CASSSRGGGDEKLFF

size: few
V: TRBV10-3
D: TRBD1
J: TRBJ1-5
DNA: TGTGCCATCAGTGGGGACAGGGCCGACAATCAGCCCCAGCATTTT
CDR3: CAISGDRADNQPQHF

size: NA
V: TRBV7-9
D: NA
J: TRBJ2-1
DNA: TGTGCCAGCAGCTTAGCGCCTCTAGTCTCCTACAATGAGCAGTTCTTC
CDR3: CASSLAPLVSYNEQFF

size: few
V: TRBV29-1
D: NA
J: TRBJ2-7
DNA: TGCAGCGTGGGGGACGGTGGCGAGCAGTACTTC
CDR3: CSVGDGGEQYF

size: few
V: TRBV11-2
D: NA
J: TRBJ2-1
DNA: TGTGCCAGCAGCCCTAATTGGAGTGAGCAGTTCTTC
CDR3: CASSPNWSEQFF

size: NA
V: TRBV7-2
D: NA
J: TRBJ1-1
DNA: TGTGCCAGCAGTCGAAATCAGCAGGGCGCTGAAGCTTTCTTT
CDR3: CASSRNQQGAEAFF

size: once
V: TRBV20-1
D: NA
J: TRBJ2-3
DNA: TGCAGTGCCAGTACGTTGACCTCAAGGGACACAGATACGCAGTATTTT
CDR3: CSASTLTSRDTDTQYF

size: few
V: TRBV6-2/TRBV6-3
D: TRBD2
J: TRBJ2-4
DNA: TGTGCCAGCAGTTACGGGGGGGAGGCCAAAAACATTCAGTACTTC
CDR3: CASSYGGEAKNIQYF

size: NA
V: TRBV7-2
D: NA
J: TRBJ2-1
DNA: TGTGCCAGCAGCTTAGAAGTGAACTCCTACAATGAGCAGTTCTTC
CDR3: CASSLEVNSYNEQFF

size: NA
V: TRBV20-1
D: NA
J: TRBJ1-2
DNA: TGCAGTCCTGGGGGACCCTGTGGCTACACCTTC
CDR3: CSPGGPCGYTF

size: NA
V: TRBV6-5
D: TRBD1
J: TRBJ1-5
DNA: TGTGCCAGCAATTTCCGGGACAGGGTGGCCTATAGCAATCAGCCCCAGCATTTT
CDR3: CASNFRDRVAYSNQPQHF

size: NA
V: TRBV6-1
D: NA
J: TRBJ1-1
DNA: TGTGCCAGCAGTGAAGGGTACGGCAGGGACACTGAAGCTTTCTTT
CDR3: CASSEGYGRDTEAFF

size: NA
V: TRBV11-2
D: TRBD1
J: TRBJ2-4
DNA: TGTGCCAGCAGCGGTCCCCCAGGGGGCATTCAGTACTTC
CDR3: CASSGPPGGIQYF

size: few
V: TRBV27
D: NA
J: TRBJ2-3
DNA: TGTGCCAGCAGTTTATGGGTTCGTGGAAGTATTGATACGCAGTATTTT
CDR3: CASSLWVRGSIDTQYF

size: few
V: TRBV7-2
D: TRBD1
J: TRBJ1-6
DNA: TGTGCCAGCAGCTTGACAGGGGCCCGGGGTTATTCACCCCTCCACTTT
CDR3: CASSLTGARGYSPLHF

size: NA
V: TRBV7-9
D: NA
J: TRBJ2-7
DNA: TGTGCCAGCAGCCCCTGGACAGAAGCCACCTACGAGCAGTACTTC
CDR3: CASSPWTEATYEQYF

size: NA
V: TRBV9
D: NA
J: TRBJ1-2
DNA: TGTGCCAGCAGCGTAGACGACTATGGCTACACCTTC
CDR3: CASSVDDYGYTF

size: NA
V: TRBV7-3
D: TRBD1
J: TRBJ1-1
DNA: TGTGCCAGCAGCCCCGGGACAGGCGGAGACACTGAAGCTTTCTTT
CDR3: CASSPGTGGDTEAFF

size: NA
V: TRBV2
D: NA
J: TRBJ1-5
DNA: TGTGCCAGCAGCAACAGACAGGCCCGAAGGAGACGGCCCCAGCATTTT
CDR3: CASSNRQARRRRPQHF

size: NA
V: TRBV29-1
D: NA
J: TRBJ1-4
DNA: TGCAGCGGGCGAGGGAATAATGAAAAACTGTTTTTT
CDR3: CSGRGNNEKLFF

size: many
V: TRBV9
D: TRBD1
J: TRBJ1-6
DNA: TGTGCCAGCAGCCCGGGACAGGGGAAAAATTCACCCCTCCACTTT
CDR3: CASSPGQGKNSPLHF

size: few
V: TRBV5-1
D: TRBD2
J: TRBJ2-3
DNA: TGCGCCAGCAGCCTTAGCGGGGGGGTCACAGATACGCAGTATTTT
CDR3: CASSLSGGVTDTQYF

size: once
V: TRBV20-1
D: NA
J: TRBJ2-7
DNA: TGCAGTGCTAGAGTCTCCGGGGACCAGTACTTC
CDR3: CSARVSGDQYF

size: NA
V: TRBV27
D: TRBD1
J: TRBJ1-6
DNA: TGTGCCAGCAGTCACGAGACAGGGGCTGGGGCCTATAATTCACCCCTCCACTTT
CDR3: CASSHETGAGAYNSPLHF

size: NA
V: TRBV2
D: NA
J: TRBJ2-7
DNA: TGTGCCAGCAGTGTTTGGGAGGCTCCCTTGGGGGAGCAGTACTTC
CDR3: CASSVWEAPLGEQYF

size: NA
V: TRBV6-5
D: TRBD1
J: TRBJ1-6
DNA: TGTGCCAGCCACCACCGGGACAGAAATTCACCCCTCCACTTT
CDR3: CASHHRDRNSPLHF

size: NA
V: TRBV5-1
D: TRBD1
J: TRBJ1-1
DNA: TGCGCCAGCAGCTTGGGCGGACAGGGGATGAACACTGAAGCTTTCTTT
CDR3: CASSLGGQGMNTEAFF

size: NA
V: TRBV18
D: NA
J: TRBJ2-3
DNA: TGTGCCAGCTCACCAGCAGGGTCCGACGGTGATACGCAGTATTTT
CDR3: CASSPAGSDGDTQYF

size: few
V: TRBV7-9
D: TRBD1
J: TRBJ1-1
DNA: TGTGCCAGCAGCTACGGACAGGGGTACACTGAAGCTTTCTTT
CDR3: CASSYGQGYTEAFF

size: NA
V: TRBV7-3
D: NA
J: TRBJ2-6
DNA: TGTGCCAGCAGCCCACAACTCTCTGGGGCCAACGTCCTGACTTTC
CDR3: CASSPQLSGANVLTF

size: NA
V: TRBV12-3/TRBV12-4
D: NA
J: TRBJ2-3
DNA: TGTGCCAGCAGACCACAGGGTTTGGTGACAGATACGCAGTATTTT
CDR3: CASRPQGLVTDTQYF

size: NA
V: TRBV7-9
D: NA
J: TRBJ2-5
DNA: TGTGCCAGCAGCGCTGACTACAGAGAGACCCAGTACTTC
CDR3: CASSADYRETQYF

size: NA
V: TRBV18
D: NA
J: TRBJ2-1
DNA: TGTGCCAGCTCACCATTCGGGACAACTAACAATGAGCGGTTCTTC
CDR3: CASSPFGTTNNERFF

size: few
V: TRBV5-1
D: NA
J: TRBJ2-1
DNA: TGCGCCAGCAGCATCGTCCGGGGCGCCGATGAGCAGTTCTTC
CDR3: CASSIVRGADEQFF

size: NA
V: TRBV5-1
D: NA
J: TRBJ1-6
DNA: TGCGCCAGCAGCCCTCGGTTCGAATCACCCCTCCACTTT
CDR3: CASSPRFESPLHF

size: once
V: TRBV7-2
D: NA
J: TRBJ1-1
DNA: TGTGCCAGCAGCCCCCAACGGGCTACCTTTGAAGCTTTCTTT
CDR3: CASSPQRATFEAFF

size: once
V: TRBV7-6
D: NA
J: TRBJ1-1
DNA: TGTGCTAGCAGCCGTCAGATAAACACTGAAGCTTTCTTT
CDR3: CASSRQINTEAFF

size: NA
V: TRBV20-1
D: NA
J: TRBJ2-5
DNA: TGCAGTGCTCCGGGGCTCCAAGAGACCCAGTACTTC
CDR3: CSAPGLQETQYF

size: NA
V: TRBV15
D: NA
J: TRBJ1-2
DNA: TGTGCCACCACTGGGGGTTTGGGCTACACCTTC
CDR3: CATTGGLGYTF

size: NA
V: TRBV29-1
D: TRBD1
J: TRBJ2-7
DNA: TGCAGCGTTGAATATCCAGGGGGCGGTTACGAGCAGTACTTC
CDR3: CSVEYPGGGYEQYF